These 28 T cell receptor beta chains originate from one sample sequenced in a study of T cells after yellow fever vaccination. Each CDR3 protein is one row after TCRdb ran MiXCR on the 5' RACE reads. The table includes about 500,000 distinct CDR3 sequences, 17% detected once. The starting material was PBMCs, obtained 5 days after the first yellow fever vaccination. These receptors all stem from a man between 18 and 29 years old who received the YFV17D yellow fever vaccine.

This clonotype has more than one count but fewer than ten. V is TRBV12-3 or TRBV12-4 and J is TRBJ1-1; D is perhaps TRBD1 (5 bases). The V gene lost 2 bases and the J gene lost 4 bases, with 32 bases spanning the gap. The CDR3 is 21 amino acids. CDR3 amino acids: CASSLSVQGGPAGWFGTEAFF. CDR3 sequence (DNA): TGTGCCAGCAGTTTATCTGTTCAGGGAGGTCCAGCAGGGTGGTTTGGCACTGAAGCTTTCTTT.

Only a few counts were recorded for this clonotype. This chain uses TRBV6-1 with TRBJ2-7, with a weak D call TRBD1 (6 bases). Looked up from germline, CDR1 is MNHNS and CDR2 is SASEGT. Trimming removed 6 bases at V and 0 bases at J, with 12 bases between. The CDR3 runs 14 residues. The CDR3 sequence: CASRTGPSSYEQYF. CDR3 DNA: TGTGCCAGCAGGACAGGCCCGAGCTCCTACGAGCAGTACTTC.

This clonotype was recorded a few times. The chain is built from TRBV12-3 or TRBV12-4 and TRBJ1-1, with D possibly being TRBD1 (6 bases). With 6 bases removed from V and 0 bases from J, the gap between germline ends came to 14 bases. This CDR3 has 15 residues. The chain's CDR3 is CASRVQGSMNTEAFF. CDR3 DNA: TGTGCCAGCAGGGTACAGGGATCAATGAACACTGAAGCTTTCTTT.

The V gene is TRBV7-3, the J gene TRBJ1-2; D is ambiguous. CDR1 SGHTA and CDR2 FQGTGA come from the germline V gene. CDR3 length: 16 amino acids. With 2 bases removed from V and 0 bases from J, the gap between germline ends came to 13 bases. The CDR3 region is CASSLGPTRANYGYTF. In nucleotides, the CDR3 is TGTGCCAGCAGCTTAGGCCCCACAAGAGCTAACTATGGCTACACCTTC.

The chain recombines TRBV12-3 or TRBV12-4 with TRBJ2-3, with D tentatively TRBD1 or TRBD2 (5 bases each). Trimming took off 8 bases at V and 3 bases at J, with 15 bases between the two ends. There are 14 residues in the CDR3. This CDR3 is CASSVGALTDTQYF. The CDR3 DNA reads as TGTGCCAGCTCGGTCGGGGCCCTGACAGATACGCAGTATTTT.

The V gene is TRBV5-1, the J gene TRBJ2-7, with 8 bases lining up with TRBD2. Trimming removed 4 bases from V and 1 base from J; junction bases left unmatched: 7. CDR1 is SGHRS, CDR2 YFSETQ, per germline. This CDR3 comprises 15 residues. The CDR3 DNA reads TGCGCCAGCAGCCGGGCAGCGGGGGTTTCCTACGAGCAGTACTTC. Its protein product is CASSRAAGVSYEQYF.

The chain links TRBV7-2 to TRBJ1-5; D remains unclear. The germline CDR1 and CDR2 sequences are SGHTA and FQGNSA. The germline V and J ends were trimmed by 3 bases and 8 bases, with 14 bases remaining between them. This CDR3 contains 14 residues. The CDR3 loop is CASSFVGIREPQHF. CDR3 coding DNA: TGTGCCAGCAGCTTCGTGGGGATTCGGGAGCCCCAGCATTTT. The full variable domain, rest sourced from reference TRBV7-2 and TRBJ1-5, is GAGVSQSPSNKVTEKGKDVELRCDPISGHTALYWYRQSLGQGLEFLIYFQGNSAPDKSGLPSDRFSAERTGGSVSTLTIQRTQQEDSAVYLCASSFVGIREPQHFGDGTRLSIL.

The CDR3 nucleotides read TGCGCCAGCGGCGGGACAGGGGTCCCTGAAGCTTTCTTT. This translates into CASGGTGVPEAFF. The chain employs TRBV5-1 and TRBJ1-1; 10 bases are a match to TRBD1. The CDR3 is 13 amino acids. The germline V gene has CDR1 SGHRS and CDR2 YFSETQ. J lost 6 bases, V lost 7 bases, and 6 bases had no gene match.

This clonotype was seen more than once but under ten times. V is TRBV9 and J is TRBJ1-3, with TRBD1 as a possible D gene (6 bases). V was pared by 2 bases and J by 4 bases, with 10 bases between. This CDR3 comprises 14 residues. The germline CDR1 and CDR2 sequences are SGDLS and YYNGEE. CDR3 amino acids: CASSVQGQGNTIYF. For the CDR3, the DNA is TGTGCCAGCAGCGTTCAGGGGCAGGGAAACACCATATATTTT.

The V and J genes are TRBV4-1 and TRBJ2-2; D uncertain. This CDR3 has 15 residues. Looked up from germline, CDR1 is MGHRA and CDR2 is YSYEKL. With 0 bases removed from V and 3 bases from J, the gap between germline ends came to 8 bases. The CDR3 DNA reads as TGCGCCAGCAGCCAAGATGGTTACGACACCGGGGAGCTGTTTTTT. Translated: CASSQDGYDTGELFF.

The chain links TRBV12-3 or TRBV12-4 to TRBJ2-3; D is perhaps TRBD2 (5 bases). The ends were cut back, 1 base at V and 2 bases at J, with 16 bases in the middle. The CDR3 covers 17 residues. The CDR3 bases are TGTGCCAGCAGTTTAGTTGGCACGGGAAAGCTCACAGATACGCAGTATTTT. Its protein product is CASSLVGTGKLTDTQYF.

The gene calls are TRBV7-6 and TRBJ1-5; D remains unclear. With 2 bases removed from V and 4 bases from J, the gap between germline ends came to 12 bases. Germline-derived CDR1 and CDR2 are SGHVS and FNYEAQ. CDR3 length: 15 amino acids. The CDR3 spells CASSLQTGLNQPQHF. The CDR3 DNA reads TGTGCCAGCAGCTTACAGACGGGGTTAAATCAGCCCCAGCATTTT.

This clonotype has a count of ten or more. This rearrangement joins TRBV7-2 to TRBJ1-1, with D hard to call. Germline loops: CDR1 SGHTA, CDR2 FQGNSA. This CDR3 contains 12 residues. The ends were cut back, 6 bases at V and 6 bases at J, with 11 bases in the middle. CDR3 protein: CASRRREAEAFF. CDR3 sequence (DNA): TGTGCCAGCAGGCGCCGCGAGGCTGAAGCTTTCTTT.

The chain combines TRBV5-1 with TRBJ2-3; no reliable D call. V was trimmed by 0 bases and J by 0 bases, leaving 8 bases between them. Germline V CDR1 and CDR2: SGHRS, YFSETQ. This CDR3 comprises 15 residues. The CDR3 bases are TGCGCCAGCAGCTTGGAAGCAAAGAGCACAGATACGCAGTATTTT. This gives the protein CASSLEAKSTDTQYF.

This clonotype has ten or more counts. This chain joins TRBV4-1 and TRBJ2-3, with D unclear. This CDR3 is built from 17 residues. Trimming left V 0 bases short and J 0 bases short, with 13 bases between. Germline values: CDR1 MGHRA, CDR2 YSYEKL. The CDR3 protein is CASSQEGIRLSTDTQYF. In DNA form, the CDR3 reads TGCGCCAGCAGCCAAGAGGGGATACGACTTAGCACAGATACGCAGTATTTT.

This clonotype came up a few times. The chain uses TRBV4-1 and TRBJ2-5; 12 nucleotides agree with TRBD2. The V gene's germline CDR1 is MGHRA and CDR2 YSYEKL. The CDR3 runs to 17 residues. Germline trimming cut 5 bases from V and 7 bases from J; bases unmatched to any gene: 14. CDR3 in DNA: TGCGCCAGCAGCGAAGGAGCCCCGCGACTAGCGGGAGCGACCCAGTACTTC. Translated, it gives CASSEGAPRLAGATQYF.

V usage is TRBV19 and J usage is TRBJ2-1; D gene ambiguous. There are 11 residues in the CDR3. CDR1 is LNHDA, CDR2 SQIVND, per germline (reference sequence). The V gene lost 8 bases and the J gene lost 5 bases, with 7 bases spanning the gap. CDR3 nucleotide sequence: TGTGCCAGTGGTAGTAACAATGAGCAGTTCTTC. This sequence encodes CASGSNNEQFF.

In the case of this clonotype: A much larger clone differs by one base, so this may be a read error. The missing conserved phenylalanine or tryptophan at the end of this CDR3 makes a read error likely. The chain joins TRBV20-1 to TRBJ2-3; D may be TRBD1 (6 bases). Germline V gene lookup returns CDR1 DFQATT and CDR2 SNEGSKA (reference sequence). The V end was cut by 2 bases, the J end by 8 bases, with 17 bases between. The CDR3 loop spans 14 amino acids. The DNA for the CDR3 is TGCAGTGCTAGACTTAGAACAGGGAGCGTTACGCAGTATTCT. Its protein is CSARLRTGSVTQYS.

Written as DNA, the CDR3 is TGTGCCAGTAGTATTGCGGGGGGGCCGGAGACCCAGTACTTC. Amino acid sequence: CASSIAGGPETQYF. The chain is built from TRBV19 and TRBJ2-5; 9 bases are shared with TRBD2. This CDR3 contains 14 residues. The junction had 4 bases not matched to a gene; V was cut back by 3 bases and J by 5 bases. Per the germline V gene, CDR1 is LNHDA and CDR2 is SQIVND (reference sequence). Full variable domain (remainder filled in from reference TRBV19 and TRBJ2-5): DGGITQSPKYLFRKEGQNVTLSCEQNLNHDAMYWYRQDPGQGLRLIYYSQIVNDFQKGDIAEGYSVSREKKESFPLTVTSAQKNPTAFYLCASSIAGGPETQYFGPGTRLLVL.

This clonotype was picked up a small number of times. This rearrangement joins TRBV5-1 to TRBJ2-1; D possibly corresponds to TRBD2 (5 bases). Germline V gives CDR1 SGHRS, CDR2 YFSETQ. CDR3 length equals 11 residues. The V end was cut by 4 bases, the J end by 8 bases, with 7 bases between. Here the CDR3 reads CASSTDYEQFF. The CDR3 nucleotides are TGCGCCAGCAGCACGGACTATGAGCAGTTCTTC.

The genes are TRBV20-1 and TRBJ2-7; D not resolved. The CDR3 is 15 residues long. Between the trimmed V and J ends, which lost 0 bases and 1 base, there was a span of 13 bases. Germline lookup yields CDR1 DFQATT and CDR2 SNEGSKA (reference sequence). CDR3 residues: CSARDPKVGSYEQYV. Written as DNA, the CDR3 is TGCAGTGCTAGAGATCCTAAGGTAGGGTCCTACGAGCAGTACGTC.

The chain links TRBV5-4 to TRBJ2-5, with 7 bases identical to TRBD1. The CDR3 consists of 12 residues. V lost 9 bases and J lost 2; bases outside the gene matches: 4. Germline V gene data show CDR1 as SGHNT and CDR2 as YYREEE (reference sequence). CDR3 nucleotide sequence: TGTGCCACCGGACAGGAGCAAGAGACCCAGTACTTC. As protein: CATGQEQETQYF.

The gene calls are TRBV5-8 and TRBJ2-1; weak D call: TRBD2 (5 bases). Germline V gene sequence: CDR1 SGHTS, CDR2 YDEGEE. This CDR3 comprises 13 residues. The V and J ends lost 4 bases and 6 bases respectively, with 11 bases between them. As DNA, the CDR3 is TGTGCCAGCAGCCCGGACTTTGTCAATGAGCAGTTCTTC. Protein: CASSPDFVNEQFF.

V usage is TRBV4-2 and J usage is TRBJ2-7; the D gene could be TRBD1 or TRBD2 (5 bases each). CDR1 LGHNA and CDR2 YNFKEQ come from the germline V gene. The CDR3 loop spans 14 amino acids. V was cut by 7 bases and J by 1 base, with 14 bases left in between. This CDR3 reads CASTPGTDSYEQYF. The CDR3 DNA reads as TGTGCCAGCACCCCCGGGACGGATTCCTACGAGCAGTACTTC.

This clonotype showed up just a few times. This chain connects TRBV11-3 to TRBJ2-2; D is possibly TRBD2 (6 bases). CDR3 length: 16 amino acids. V lost 5 bases, J lost 1 base, and 14 bases lay in between. The germline CDR1 and CDR2 sequences are SGHNT and YENEEA. For the CDR3, the DNA is TGTGCCAGCAGCAGTTTAGCGGTGGGGAACACCGGGGAGCTGTTTTTT. It translates to CASSSLAVGNTGELFF.

This clonotype was observed a handful of times. The chain joins TRBV6-5 to TRBJ2-1, with 7 positions matching TRBD2. Germline CDR1 MNHEY, CDR2 SVGAGI. CDR3 length equals 14 residues. Trimming took 2 bases from V and 8 from J; bases not matched to a gene: 6. In DNA form, the CDR3 reads TGTGCCAGCAGTTACGGTCTAGCGGAAGATGAGCAGTTCTTC. It codes for CASSYGLAEDEQFF.

CDR3: CASSLSGAGINEQFF. CDR3 sequence (DNA): TGTGCCAGCAGCTTGTCCGGGGCAGGGATAAATGAGCAGTTCTTC. J is TRBJ2-1 and V is TRBV7-3; D is tentatively TRBD1 or TRBD2 (5 bases each). Germline values: CDR1 SGHTA, CDR2 FQGTGA. With 3 bases removed from V and 7 bases from J, the gap between germline ends came to 16 bases. The CDR3 runs to 15 residues.

This chain joins TRBV5-1 and TRBJ1-1, with D possibly matching TRBD1 (5 bases). The CDR3 extends over 17 amino acids. V lost 0 bases and J lost 4, with 19 bases in between. CDR1 is SGHRS and CDR2 is YFSETQ in the germline V gene. CDR3 bases: TGCGCCAGCAGCTTGGTCCAGGTGGGACTTCTCGGCACTGAAGCTTTCTTT. Amino acids: CASSLVQVGLLGTEAFF.